This T cell receptor beta chain was sequenced in a study of cytomegalovirus exposure and HLA in healthy donors. Points from the study as a whole: As a later analysis showed, several of the most significant clusters appeared to be linked to common viral pathogens. With further analysis later on, most CMV-associated TCR beta chains appeared HLA-restricted. Associated with HLA alleles at 0.05 false discovery rate in a later analysis were over 15,000 TCR beta sequences. In a later analysis, donors in an Asian-associated ancestry cluster reportedly had fewer N-insertions in productive TCRs than the cohort mean.

This clone appeared a single time. The antigen is undetermined. Vbeta (60) and Jbeta (13) primers were used in the PCR. Clones were read by immunoSEQ multiplex PCR, and TCRdb kept only the in-frame ones, dropping some. This sample has roughly 180,000 clones, with roughly 80% found just once. Germline V gene data show CDR1 as MNHEY and CDR2 as SVGAGI. With V trimmed by 0 bases and J by 6 bases, 6 bases remained unmatched. There are 15 residues in the CDR3. The TCR sequence derives from a male donor in good health and CMV-seronegative. The chain recombines TRBV6-5 with TRBJ2-7, with TRBD1 identical over 9 bases. The sample was PBMCs. The chain's CDR3 is CASSYSIQGASEQYF. The CDR3 DNA reads as TGTGCCAGCAGTTACTCGATACAGGGGGCTAGCGAGCAGTACTTC.